This T cell receptor (beta chain) was sequenced for a study of blood T cell repertoires in COVID-19 (dated by TCRdb to 2020 to 2022). A note on the overall study: The collaborator samples originated in the United States, Italy and Spain and spanned the acute and convalescent phases of COVID-19. The prospective study material was composed of cDNA or gDNA derived from T cells, B-cell-depleted T cells, or PBMCs. Subjects who had been exposed to COVID-19, were actively infected with it, or had recovered from it provided the deeply sampled blood TCRbeta repertoires that made up the dataset. A freely available public database, intended as a resource for researchers studying the immune response to SARS-CoV-2, is where the repertoires were released. The samples were drawn from the first 160 participants of the ongoing ImmuneRACE study and from about 1,200 subjects provided by 6 global collaborators. A de-identified subject ID, COVID-19 status, age in years and sex were almost always included in the sample metadata. Where available, HLA class I and class II types were taken from metadata supplied by the sample provider and were not determined by assay-based typing.

From V the trimming removes 6 bases and from J it removes 1 base, while the gene matches leave 12 bases of the junction unaccounted for. Counted from cysteine to phenylalanine, this CDR3 has 16 amino acids. Left in the record is the CDR3 DNA by itself, 48 bases read in frame from the first base. Based on the germline V gene, the CDR1 and CDR2 sequences are SGHRS and YFSETQ. In the prospective study, participants were about 18 to 95 years old, resided in 20 to 30 geographic areas of the United States, and were enrolled through a virtual design. In the prospective study, cohorts were assigned on the basis of participant-reported clinical history obtained from a screening survey and a study questionnaire. For ImmuneRACE Cohort 3, a participant was defined as recovered based on two consecutive negative NP/OP PCR tests, clearance by a healthcare professional, or resolution of symptoms. Each participant in the prospective study had whole blood, serum and a nasopharyngeal or oropharyngeal swab collected by mobile phlebotomists. Over an approximately 2-month period, participants in the prospective study had the option of providing additional blood draws and questionnaires. Prospective study blood samples were shipped either frozen or at room temperature before DNA extraction.

This clone was detected once. Its recognized antigen is unknown. No much larger clonotype is one base removed from it; base qualities were not supplied. Paper-wide results and their limitations: Clinical and demographic metadata were provided uncurated, with the amount varying by source and participant.

TCRbeta CDR3 regions were amplified from genomic DNA by means of the immunoSEQ Assay, a bias-controlled multiplex PCR. The original methods were these. The number of nucleated cells in each sample was estimated by amplification of reference gene primers within the assay. To quantify the absolute abundance of each unique TCRbeta CDR3 rearrangement, sequence reads were collapsed and filtered. Productive Simpson clonality was computed per sample as the square root of Simpson's diversity index over productive rearrangements. Here the immuneACCESS table is served through TCRdb, limited to in-frame sequences with V and J called. Missing clones are a known gap in these copies; in checked studies unresolved V genes cover under half, and the rest lacks a known reason. V and J calls and clone size are copied from that table; D and trimming were computed from the DNA. For this sample the table gives 220,000 or so clones, of which more than 70% were detected only once. Together, the top ten hold roughly 1.9% of the sample.

The sequenced material came from PBMCs or T cells enriched from blood (not recorded which). The clonotype comes from a woman aged 45-59 years who had recovered from COVID-19. The chain links TRBV5-1 with TRBJ1-2; TRBD1 agrees with 7 junctional bases. The nucleotide sequence is given as TGCGCCAGCAACCCGGGAGCAGGGGGAATTAACTATGGCTACACCTTC. Translated, this gives CASNPGAGGINYGYTF.